The clone carrying this TCR beta chain appeared a single time. What it recognizes is unknown. The sample comes from a study of T cell responses to AZD1222 COVID-19 vaccine. The study, taken as a whole, reports: Close to half of all spike-specific TCRs reportedly target regions of the variants that are unmutated.

Assay used: immunoSEQ multiplex PCR; TCRdb lists only in-frame clones, some missing. This sample has some 91,000 clones, with roughly 92% found just once. V dropped 3 bases and J dropped 3 bases, with 9 bases sitting between them. This CDR3 has 13 amino acids. The V gene's germline CDR1 is GTSNPN and CDR2 SVGIG (reference sequence). The chain couples TRBV30 to TRBJ2-1; D remains ambiguous. The sample in question was peripheral blood, obtained on day 0 of AZD1222 vaccination. The receptor comes from an adult in good health. Written as DNA, the CDR3 is TGTGCCTGGAGAGAGGTCGGCTACAATGAGCAGTTCTTC. Its protein product is CAWREVGYNEQFF.